A single sample is the source of the 6 T cell receptor beta chains below, sequenced in a study of identifying expanded T cells in peripheral blood. Profiling relied on immunoSEQ multiplex PCR, and the TCRdb table lists in-frame clones only, not all of them. The table lists roughly 63,000 clones, over 75% of them singletons. What was sequenced was blood. These receptors originate from a person aged 18-70 years in good health.

The sample holds a few counts of this clone. The chain uses TRBV30 and TRBJ2-2; no firm D call. Germline assignment: CDR1 GTSNPN and CDR2 SVGIG (reference sequence). Between the trimmed V and J ends, which lost 2 bases and 0 bases, there was a span of 7 bases. There are 14 residues in the CDR3. Here the CDR3 DNA reads TGTGCCTGGAGTCGTCCACCGAACACCGGGGAGCTGTTTTTT. Its translation is CAWSRPPNTGELFF.

The chain is built from TRBV2 and TRBJ2-2, with D perhaps being TRBD1 or TRBD2 (5 bases each). The germline V and J ends were trimmed by 6 bases and 4 bases, with 9 bases remaining between them. The CDR3 covers 13 residues. Germline loops: CDR1 SNHLY, CDR2 FYNNEI. In DNA, the CDR3 is TGTGCCAGCAGGGGGGAGTCCACCGGGGAGCTGTTTTTT. It encodes CASRGESTGELFF.

The rearrangement links TRBV7-9 to TRBJ2-2, with D maybe TRBD1 (6 bases). Per the germline V gene, CDR1 is SEHNR and CDR2 is FQNEAQ (reference sequence). This CDR3 comprises 15 residues. Trimming removed 2 bases at V and 1 base at J, with 8 bases between. DNA for the CDR3: TGTGCCAGCAGCTTATGGGGGCGGAACACCGGGGAGCTGTTTTTT. This gives the protein CASSLWGRNTGELFF.

This clone turned up a few times. This chain joins TRBV6-4 and TRBJ2-1; D unresolved. Germline V lookup: CDR1 MRHNA, CDR2 SNTAGT. The CDR3 consists of 15 residues. V lost 2 bases and J 0 bases, leaving 8 bases between the germline ends. The CDR3 nucleotides are TGTGCCAGCAGTGACGGTCGGAGCTCCTACAATGAGCAGTTCTTC. Its translation is CASSDGRSSYNEQFF.

J is TRBJ2-7 and V is TRBV15; no reliable D call. V was shortened by 0 bases and J by 6 bases, with 9 bases between the two germline ends. The CDR3 runs 13 residues. CDR1 is LNHNV, CDR2 YYDKDF, per germline (reference sequence). CDR3 amino acids: CATSRDLGGEQYV. The CDR3 DNA sequence: TGTGCCACCAGCAGAGATCTCGGCGGCGAGCAGTACGTC.

This chain links TRBV5-1 with TRBJ1-6; D is uncertain. Germline V gene sequence: CDR1 SGHRS, CDR2 YFSETQ. This CDR3 has 16 residues. The V gene lost 0 bases and the J gene lost 0 bases, with 7 bases spanning the gap. CDR3 bases: TGCGCCAGCAGCTTGGGGCAGCTCTCCTATAATTCACCCCTCCACTTT. Its translation: CASSLGQLSYNSPLHF.